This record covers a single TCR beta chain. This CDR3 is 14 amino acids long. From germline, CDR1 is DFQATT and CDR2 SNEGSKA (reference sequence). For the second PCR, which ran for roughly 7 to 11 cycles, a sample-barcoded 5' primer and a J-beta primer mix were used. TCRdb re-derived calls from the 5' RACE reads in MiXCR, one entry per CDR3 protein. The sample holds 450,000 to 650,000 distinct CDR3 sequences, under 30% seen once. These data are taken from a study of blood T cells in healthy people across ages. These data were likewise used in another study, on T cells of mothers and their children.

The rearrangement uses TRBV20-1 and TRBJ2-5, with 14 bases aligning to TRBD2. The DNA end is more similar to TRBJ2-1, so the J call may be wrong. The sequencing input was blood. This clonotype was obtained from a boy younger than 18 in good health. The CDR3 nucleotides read TGCAGTGCTGTCGGGACTAGCGGGAGCGGGGAGCAGTTCTTC. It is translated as CSAVGTSGSGEQFF.